This T cell receptor (beta chain) is drawn from a study of T cell responses to AZD1222 COVID-19 vaccine. Overall study results and limits: Seropositive status at baseline applied to only 6 or 7 AZD1222 recipients. Reports say nearly half of spike-specific TCRs go after unmutated variant regions.

The table came from immunoSEQ multiplex PCR; TCRdb's copy has only in-frame clones and leaves some out. Here the sample spans approximately 97,000 clones, roughly 83% being singletons. Details on this clone: Its target is unknown.

The receptor was derived from an adult in good health. The specimen comprised peripheral blood, sampled on day 0 of AZD1222 vaccination.

The CDR3 protein is CASSAGQVNLVGEKLFF. CDR3 sequence (DNA): TGTGCCAGCAGCGCGGGACAGGTTAACCTTGTGGGTGAAAAACTGTTTTTT. The V call is TRBV14, the J call TRBJ1-4; TRBD1 agrees at 8 bases. The CDR3 spans 17 residues. J lost 7 bases, V lost 5 bases, and 15 bases had no gene match. Per germline, CDR1 SGHDN and CDR2 FVKESK.